The present entry profiles one T cell receptor (beta chain) with its context. These data come from a study of control samples from healthy donors and cancer patients. Clones were read by immunoSEQ multiplex PCR, and TCRdb kept only the in-frame ones, dropping some. This sample has approximately 160,000 clones, with 90% to 95% found just once. The germline CDR1 and CDR2 sequences are KGHSH and LQKENI. This CDR3 is built from 17 residues. Deletions cut 3 bases from V and 5 bases from J, with 20 bases between. This TCR was sampled from a woman younger than 30 in good health. The sequenced sample consisted of blood. This chain uses TRBV18 with TRBJ2-4; tentatively, D is TRBD1 (7 bases). This CDR3 reads CASSPRNGGQHQNIQYF. The CDR3 bases are TGTGCCAGCTCACCTCGAAACGGGGGACAGCACCAAAACATTCAGTACTTC. Full variable domain (rest looked up from reference TRBV18 and TRBJ2-4): NAGVMQNPRHLVRRRGQEARLRCSPMKGHSHVYWYRQLPEEGLKFMVYLQKENIIDESGMPKERFSAEFPKEGPSILRIQQVVRGDSAAYFCASSPRNGGQHQNIQYFGAGTRLSVL.